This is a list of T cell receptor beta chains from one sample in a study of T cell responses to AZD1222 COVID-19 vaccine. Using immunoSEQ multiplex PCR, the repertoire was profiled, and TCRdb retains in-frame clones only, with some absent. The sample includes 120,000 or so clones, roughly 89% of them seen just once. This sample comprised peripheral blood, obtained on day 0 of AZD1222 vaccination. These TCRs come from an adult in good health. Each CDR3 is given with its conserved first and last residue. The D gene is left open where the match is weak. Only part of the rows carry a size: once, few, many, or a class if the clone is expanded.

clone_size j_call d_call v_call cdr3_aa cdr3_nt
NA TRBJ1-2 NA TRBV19 CASNPRGLYGYTF TGTGCCAGTAACCCCAGGGGTTTGTATGGCTACACCTTC
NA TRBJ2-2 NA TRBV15 CATSRDPNTGELFF TGTGCCACCAGCAGAGACCCGAACACCGGGGAGCTGTTTTTT
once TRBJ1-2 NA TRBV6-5 CASSPGFGYTF TGTGCCAGCAGTCCAGGGTTTGGCTACACCTTC
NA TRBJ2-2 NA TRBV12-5 CASGSAGSSGELFF TGTGCTAGTGGTTCCGCAGGGAGCTCCGGGGAGCTGTTTTTT
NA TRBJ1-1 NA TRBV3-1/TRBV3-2 CASSRGLFDLEAFF TGTGCCAGCAGCCGGGGACTCTTTGACCTTGAAGCTTTCTTT
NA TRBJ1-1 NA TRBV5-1 CASSGEVGLNTEAFF TGCGCCAGCAGCGGGGAAGTGGGCTTGAACACTGAAGCTTTCTTT
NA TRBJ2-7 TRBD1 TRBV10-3 CAISAQRTGGIDEQYF TGTGCCATCAGTGCCCAGAGGACAGGGGGCATCGACGAGCAGTACTTC
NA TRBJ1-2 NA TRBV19 CASSMLGNLGYTF TGTGCCAGTAGTATGTTGGGGAACCTAGGCTACACCTTC
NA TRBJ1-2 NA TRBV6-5 CASSYSLQGGLYGYTF TGTGCCAGCAGTTACTCGCTGCAGGGTGGTTTATATGGCTACACCTTC
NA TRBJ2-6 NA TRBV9 CASSSSGANVLTF TGTGCCAGCAGCTCGTCTGGGGCCAACGTCCTGACTTTC
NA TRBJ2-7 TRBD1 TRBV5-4 CASSRWDRGSYEQYF TGTGCCAGCAGCCGCTGGGACAGGGGCTCCTACGAGCAGTACTTC
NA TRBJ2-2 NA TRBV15 CATSRGSGPNTGELFF TGTGCCACCAGCAGAGGTAGCGGACCGAACACCGGGGAGCTGTTTTTT
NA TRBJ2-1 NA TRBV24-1 CATSDLPDYNEQFF TGTGCCACCAGTGATTTACCAGACTACAATGAGCAGTTCTTC
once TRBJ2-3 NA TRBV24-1 CATSDTRTDVSDTQYF TGTGCCACCAGTGATACCCGGACAGACGTCTCAGATACGCAGTATTTT
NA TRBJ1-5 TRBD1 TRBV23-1 CASSQSDPGGNQPQHF TGCGCCAGCAGTCAATCGGATCCAGGGGGTAATCAGCCCCAGCATTTT
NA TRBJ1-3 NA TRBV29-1 CSVSTGFSGNTIYF TGCAGCGTATCAACAGGGTTCTCCGGAAACACCATATATTTT
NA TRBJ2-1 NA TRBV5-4 CASSRDGRSSYNEQFF TGTGCCAGCAGCCGGGACGGGAGAAGCTCCTACAATGAGCAGTTCTTC
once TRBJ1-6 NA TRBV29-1 CSVSSGGTLHF TGCAGCGTTTCTAGCGGGGGTACCCTCCACTTT
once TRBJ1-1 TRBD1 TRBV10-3 CAIRLGQGANEAFF TGTGCCATCAGACTGGGACAGGGGGCTAATGAAGCTTTCTTT
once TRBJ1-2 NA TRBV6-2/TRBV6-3 CASSLRGASDYGYTF TGTGCCAGCAGCCTAAGGGGCGCGTCAGACTATGGCTACACCTTC
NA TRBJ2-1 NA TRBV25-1 CASSESARGIEQFF TGTGCCAGCAGTGAATCCGCCAGGGGTATTGAGCAGTTCTTC
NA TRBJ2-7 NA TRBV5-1 CASSLNGDLTYEQYF TGCGCCAGCAGCTTAAACGGGGATTTGACCTACGAGCAGTACTTC
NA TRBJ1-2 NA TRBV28 CASSPRGSGGYTF TGTGCCAGCAGTCCACGGGGTTCAGGAGGCTACACCTTC
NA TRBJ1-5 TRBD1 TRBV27 CASSLRGREGQPQHF TGTGCCAGCAGTTTGAGGGGGCGAGAGGGTCAGCCCCAGCATTTT